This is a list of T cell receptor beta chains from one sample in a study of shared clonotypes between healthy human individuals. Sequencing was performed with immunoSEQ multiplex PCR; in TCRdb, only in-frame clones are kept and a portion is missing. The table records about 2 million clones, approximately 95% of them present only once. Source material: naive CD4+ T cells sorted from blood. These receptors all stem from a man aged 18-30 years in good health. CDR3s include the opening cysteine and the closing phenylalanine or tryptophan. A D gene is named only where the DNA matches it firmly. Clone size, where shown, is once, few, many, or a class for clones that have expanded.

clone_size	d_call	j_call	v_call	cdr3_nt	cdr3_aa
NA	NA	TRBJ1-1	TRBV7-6	TGTGCCAGCAGCGCGGACGGGAACACTGAAGCTTTCTTT	CASSADGNTEAFF
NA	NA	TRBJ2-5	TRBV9	TGTGCCAGCAGCGCTAGCGGGACAGGGAAAGAGACCCAGTACTTC	CASSASGTGKETQYF
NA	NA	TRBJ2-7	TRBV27	TGTGCCAGCAGTTTAAGGCAGGGGTGGGGCTACGAGCAGTACTTC	CASSLRQGWGYEQYF
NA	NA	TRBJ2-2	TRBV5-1	TGCGCCACGGCGGGATTAAGTTGGGACACCGGGGAGCTGTTTTTT	CATAGLSWDTGELFF
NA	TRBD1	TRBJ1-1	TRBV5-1	TGCGCCAGCAGCTTTTCGACCGGGACAGGGGGTAGCACTGAAGCTTTCTTT	CASSFSTGTGGSTEAFF
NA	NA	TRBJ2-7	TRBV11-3	TGTGCCAGCAGCTTACTACAGGGCTACGAGCAGTACTTC	CASSLLQGYEQYF
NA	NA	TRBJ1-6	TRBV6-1	TGTGCCAGCAGTTTGCCCAGTGATAATTCACCCCTCCACTTT	CASSLPSDNSPLHF
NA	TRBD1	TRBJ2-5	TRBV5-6	TGTGCCAGCAGCTTGGGACAGGGTCTAGGAGAGACCCAGTACTTC	CASSLGQGLGETQYF
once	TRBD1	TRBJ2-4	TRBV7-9	TGTGCCAGCAGCTCAGGGACAGGGAAAGCCAAAAACATTCAGTACTTC	CASSSGTGKAKNIQYF
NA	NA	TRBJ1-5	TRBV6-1	TGTGCCAGCAGTGTTTTTGATTCTAGCAATCAGCCCCAGCATTTT	CASSVFDSSNQPQHF